A single T cell receptor (beta chain) is shown here with its context. Sequencing used immunoSEQ multiplex PCR; TCRdb keeps in-frame clones, though not all of them. The sample records 170,000 or so clones, around 89% being singletons. This record comes from a study of control samples from healthy donors and cancer patients. This CDR3 has 13 amino acids. V shed 4 bases and J shed 8 bases, with 17 bases lying between them. Germline V gene sequence: CDR1 GTSNPN, CDR2 SVGIG (reference sequence). The receptor comes from a woman between 45 and 65 years old in good health. The sample was blood. This chain joins TRBV30 and TRBJ1-2, with a possible D match to TRBD1 (6 bases). The CDR3 is CAWTRGRARGYTF. Here the CDR3 DNA reads TGTGCCTGGACCAGGGGCAGGGCGAGGGGCTACACCTTC.